This paragraph covers one TCR beta chain sequence. The table lists this clonotype with many counts. Its recognized antigen is unknown. Base qualities are missing; no much larger clone stands one base away. The record originates from a study of T cells in Graves' hyperthyroidism and ophthalmopathy (dated by TCRdb to about 2019). Describing the broader study: Peripheral blood samples were taken at the time of initial diagnosis, prior to any treatment. TCR V-J signatures able to tell the groups apart were searched for in a discovery cohort of 100 patients, of whom 40 to 45 had Graves' ophthalmopathy and more than 55 had stable Graves' hyperthyroidism. Whether ophthalmopathy could be predicted prospectively was tested in an independent validation cohort made up of about 18 hyperthyroidism patients plus 17 patients who later progressed to ophthalmopathy. For training and testing, the 100 or so patients in the discovery cohort were randomly divided in a 7:3 ratio. In about 6 Graves' hyperthyroidism patients, the study also compared T-cell repertoires from thyroid tissue with T-cell repertoires from blood. Following sampling, methimazole starting at 30 mg daily was given to hyperthyroidism patients, and high-dose intravenous methylprednisolone was given to ophthalmopathy patients. According to the paper, TCR Vbeta CDR3 sequencing was carried out on some 130 peripheral blood samples, which came from fewer than 50 ophthalmopathy, roughly 75 hyperthyroidism and about 17 progressor patients.

The study at large found these results: Blood samples also contained most of the expanded thyroid clonotypes (frequency above 0.001), which suggests that blood repertoires may reflect thyroid immune responses. A 13 V-J signature model separated ophthalmopathy from stable hyperthyroidism, with just over 85% sensitivity and roughly 81% specificity in cross-validation and 80%/75% in testing. In validation, progression to ophthalmopathy was predicted by the model with 65% to 71% sensitivity and 72.22% specificity, a median of about 6 months before onset. No statistical method was used to fix the sample size in advance, and group allocation was not hidden from the investigators.

TCR beta CDR3 regions were amplified from RNA transcripts. A first-round RT-PCR of the TCR CDR3 used the HTBI primer set with the Qiagen OneStep RT-PCR kit. Libraries were constructed in a second round of multiplex PCR, after which size selection and purification were performed. Libraries were sequenced paired-end with 100 bp reads on an Illumina HiSeq2000. The original methods were these. SOAPnuke was used to process the raw data, removing reads that contained adapters or uncalled bases, had a mean Phred below 15, or lacked an exact match to the constant primer or identifier. High-quality paired reads were merged with COPE v1.2.5, and unique nucleotide sequences were defined as clonotypes. MiTCR v1.1 was used to align clonotypes to the IMGT TRBV, TRBD and TRBJ reference segments. The analysis included only V-J combinations with a frequency above 0.0001, which together covered around 99% of the repertoires. The TCS score was defined as F50 (clonal expansion) divided by E x V (chaos), with BLOSUM62-based TCRdist calculated between CDR3 peptides within each V-J. Welch's t-statistics and random forest reduced just over 500 V-J features to about 13, which were used in a naive Bayes classifier (R e1071). TCRdb took the public reads, trimmed them with fastp at Q25, ran MiXCR for clone calling and kept in-frame beta chains. Records with the same CDR3 protein are collapsed into one entry carrying the most frequent genes and DNA. TCRdb, not the original authors, processed these V and J calls. Across this sample there are around 290,000 distinct CDR3 sequences, with roughly 15% seen only once. 6% to 8% of the sample goes to the ten largest clones.

Compared with germline, V lacks 3 bases and J lacks 6 bases; bases without a gene match: 5. Its CDR3 holds 15 amino acids, cysteine through phenylalanine. The DNA shown is the 45-base CDR3, in frame from base 1. The CDR1 and CDR2 encoded by the germline V gene are SGDLS and YYNGEE. The hyperthyroidism patients were between 18 and 65 years old and newly diagnosed, with a disease duration of less than 2 months. Exclusion was applied to patients with uncontrolled infections, other autoimmune diseases, pregnancy or lactation. Diagnoses were based on clinical symptoms, serum thyroxine and TRAb, thyroid ultrasound and orbital computed tomography. Blood from progressor patients was collected at the time of first diagnosis with hyperthyroidism, before any ophthalmopathy symptoms had appeared. PBMCs were isolated from more than 9 ml of fresh peripheral blood by Ficoll-Paque density gradient centrifugation. Progressor patients were initially diagnosed with Graves' hyperthyroidism and developed ophthalmopathy during follow-up. Total RNA was extracted using Trizol reagent, and RNA quality was assessed on an Agilent 2100 Bioanalyzer.

This receptor was obtained from a woman in her twenties or thirties with Graves' hyperthyroidism that later progressed to Graves' ophthalmopathy. The rearrangement combines TRBV9 with TRBJ1-4; 10 bases in the junction line up with TRBD1. The specimen was blood. The CDR3 in this case is CASSADGQGDEKLFF. The bases read TGTGCCAGCAGCGCAGACGGACAGGGGGATGAAAAACTGTTTTTT.